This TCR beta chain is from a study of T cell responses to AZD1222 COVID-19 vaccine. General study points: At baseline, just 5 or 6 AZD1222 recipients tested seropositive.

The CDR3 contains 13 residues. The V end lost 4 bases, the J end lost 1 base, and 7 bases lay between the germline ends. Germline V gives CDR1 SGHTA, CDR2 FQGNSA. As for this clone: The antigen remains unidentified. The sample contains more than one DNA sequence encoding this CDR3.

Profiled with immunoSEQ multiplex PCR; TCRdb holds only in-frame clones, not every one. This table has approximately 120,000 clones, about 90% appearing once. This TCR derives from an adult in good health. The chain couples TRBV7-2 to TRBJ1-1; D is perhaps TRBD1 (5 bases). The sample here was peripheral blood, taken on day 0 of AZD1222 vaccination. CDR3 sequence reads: CASSSDRNTEAFF. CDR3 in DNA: TGTGCCAGCAGCTCCGACAGGAACACTGAAGCTTTCTTT. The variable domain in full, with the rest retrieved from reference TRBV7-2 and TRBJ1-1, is GAGVSQSPSNKVTEKGKDVELRCDPISGHTALYWYRQSLGQGLEFLIYFQGNSAPDKSGLPSDRFSAERTGGSVSTLTIQRTQQEDSAVYLCASSSDRNTEAFFGQGTRLTVV.